This TCR beta chain was captured by sequencing in a study of T cells in localized non-small cell lung cancer. The germline CDR1 and CDR2 sequences are SGHRS and YFSETQ. This CDR3 comprises 14 residues. Trimming took off 0 bases at V and 0 bases at J, with 6 bases between the two ends. As for this clone: What it recognizes is unknown.

Study results and caveats: Clonality peaked in uninvolved adjacent lung rather than tumor. When the top 100 tumor clones were examined, a median about 60 of them also appeared in the adjacent lung, which was paired and uninvolved. Patients showing higher blood T cell density tended to see longer overall survival.

TCRdb keeps only in-frame clones here, not all; method: immunoSEQ multiplex PCR. The repertoire has 60,000 to 65,000 clones, roughly 90% of them found once; the top ten carry roughly 1.9%. The chain recombines TRBV5-1 with TRBJ1-1; D unclear. Here the sequenced sample was peripheral blood, taken before any cancer treatment. The source of this sequence is a woman aged 40-69 years with stage I lung adenocarcinoma. The CDR3 sequence: CASSLGALNTEAFF. The CDR3 nucleotides are TGCGCCAGCAGCTTGGGCGCCCTGAACACTGAAGCTTTCTTT. Full variable domain (remainder filled in from reference TRBV5-1 and TRBJ1-1): KAGVTQTPRYLIKTRGQQVTLSCSPISGHRSVSWYQQTPGQGLQFLFEYFSETQRNKGNFPGRFSGRQFSNSRSEMNVSTLELGDSALYLCASSLGALNTEAFFGQGTRLTVV.